This paragraph covers one T cell receptor (beta chain) sequence. The antigen remains undetermined. Measured with immunoSEQ multiplex PCR; TCRdb has only the in-frame clones, and not every one. The sample consists of about 64,000 clones, 74% of them appearing once. Time point denoted: week 35, safety follow-up. Each dose delivered 300 ug of mutant IDH1 20-mer peptide subcutaneously with imiquimod. Germline trimming cut 1 base from V and 6 bases from J; bases unmatched to any gene: 20. This CDR3 comprises 19 residues. Germline CDR1 is LNHNV and CDR2 is YYDKDF (reference sequence). These data belong to a study of a mutant IDH1 vaccine in newly diagnosed glioma. On the study more broadly: Of the patients given treatment, 62.5% were male and about 40% were female, and a mean age of around 44 years was recorded. Previous care, which was radiotherapy, temozolomide, or both, most often involved both. Study results and caveats: The study observed vaccine-induced immune responses in about 93% of patients.

The source material was PBMCs, sampled from a glioma patient whose treatment included an IDH1 peptide vaccine. The gene calls are TRBV15 and TRBJ1-2; 7 bases line up with TRBD1. This TCR was sampled from a man in his fifties or sixties with glioma. Here the CDR3 DNA reads TGTGCCACCAGCAGAGTGTTGGGGGGTACAGGGGTTACTAGTCATGGCTACACCTTC. This translates into CATSRVLGGTGVTSHGYTF.